The next 4 T cell receptor beta chains were all read from a single sample in a study of shared clonotypes between healthy human individuals (dated by TCRdb to 2018 to 2020). Library preparation was by the immunoSEQ multiplex PCR assay. The table comes from immuneACCESS by way of TCRdb, which keeps in-frame sequences with V and J called. Part of the clones is missing from these tables; in studies checked, under half for an unresolved V gene and the rest for unknown reasons. Within this sample are 2 million to 2.5 million clones, with about 95% of them counted one time only. In total, the top ten clones hold 0.13% of the sample. The sequencing sample was made of naive CD4+ T cells sorted from blood. What the cell subset or site label conveys for this sample: CD45RA+ positively selected. The receptors were gathered from a young man in good health.

The J gene is TRBJ2-7, the V gene TRBV7-9; D unresolved. CDR3 length equals 13 residues. Trimming cost V 4 bases and J 4 bases, with 11 bases left between them. CDR1 and CDR2 from the germline V gene are SEHNR and FQNEAQ (reference sequence). The CDR3 bases are TGTGCCAGCAGCTCCCAGGACCGTTACGAGCAGTACTTC. Its translation: CASSSQDRYEQYF.

V gene TRBV30 combines with J gene TRBJ1-6; weak D call: TRBD1 (5 bases). Trimming removed 1 base from V and 2 bases from J, with 12 bases in between. Germline assignment: CDR1 GTSNPN and CDR2 SVGIG (reference sequence). CDR3 length: 16 amino acids. CDR3 sequence reads: CAWSESGRTYNSPLHF. CDR3 in DNA: TGTGCCTGGAGTGAATCGGGACGGACCTATAATTCACCCCTCCACTTT.

This sequence joins TRBV5-1 and TRBJ2-7; D is unclear. Germline V gene lookup returns CDR1 SGHRS and CDR2 YFSETQ. Trimming took 4 bases from V and 6 from J, leaving 17 bases between them. The CDR3 length is 14 residues. The CDR3 region has the DNA TGCGCCAGCAGCGATCAAGGCACGGTGAGCGAGCAGTACTTC. This encodes CASSDQGTVSEQYF.

The chain uses TRBV15 and TRBJ2-7; 10 positions agree with TRBD2. The CDR3 contains 16 residues. CDR1 and CDR2 (germline): LNHNV, YYDKDF (reference sequence). The trim removed 2 bases at V and 4 bases at J, leaving 8 bases unmatched. The CDR3 DNA reads as TGTGCCACCAGCAGATCTCGCCCGGGACTAGCGTACGAGCAGTACTTC. Protein sequence: CATSRSRPGLAYEQYF.